This T cell receptor beta chain was identified during a study of identical twins. A few counts support this clonotype. Its specificity is not known. Template switching, a step in the protocol, added a universal primer site, and cDNA carried unique molecular identifiers. TCRdb ran MiXCR on the 5' RACE reads and lists one entry per CDR3 protein. The sample lists some 500,000 distinct CDR3 sequences; over 8.5% were seen once. Points from the study as a whole: In monozygotic twins, models underestimated the sharing of out-of-frame TCR alpha. Abundant beta clonotypes from cord blood bore fewer insertions; memory repertoires lacked this pattern.

The V gene's germline CDR1 is SGHRS and CDR2 YFSETQ. V lost 1 base and J lost 8, with 12 bases in between. The CDR3 has 13 residues. These data also featured in a second study, about yellow fever vaccine responses in identical twins.

The TCR was taken from a woman between 18 and 29 years old in good health. This chain uses TRBV5-1 with TRBJ1-1; D uncertain. Sequencing was performed on PBMCs. The CDR3 spells CASSLRVSDEAFF. The CDR3 bases are TGCGCCAGCAGCTTGCGGGTTTCGGACGAAGCTTTCTTT. The whole variable domain, filled in from reference TRBV5-1 and TRBJ1-1, reads KAGVTQTPRYLIKTRGQQVTLSCSPISGHRSVSWYQQTPGQGLQFLFEYFSETQRNKGNFPGRFSGRQFSNSRSEMNVSTLELGDSALYLCASSLRVSDEAFFGQGTRLTVV.